This T cell receptor beta chain was captured in a study of T cells in Graves' hyperthyroidism and ophthalmopathy. V was pared by 3 bases and J by 9 bases, with 15 bases between. This CDR3 is 14 amino acids long. The germline V gene has CDR1 LNHDA and CDR2 SQIVND (reference sequence). For this clonotype: What it binds is unknown.

Each patient was aged 18 to 65 and had newly diagnosed hyperthyroidism of under 2 months' duration. Diagnoses rested on clinical symptoms, serum thyroxine and TRAb, thyroid ultrasound and orbital computed tomography. The TCR beta CDR3 regions underwent amplification using RNA transcripts as the source. Researchers ran a first-round RT-PCR on the TCR CDR3 using the HTBI primer set. TCRdb recomputed calls from the multiplex PCR reads with MiXCR, one row per CDR3 protein. This repertoire shows 20,000 to 30,000 distinct CDR3 sequences, about 53% found once; its top ten account for under 30%. Regarding the study as a whole: Ophthalmopathy and stable hyperthyroidism were separated by a 13 V-J model.

The sequencing input was blood. The TCR sequence derives from a middle-aged woman with Graves' hyperthyroidism that later progressed to Graves' ophthalmopathy. This chain connects TRBV19 to TRBJ1-5, with a possible D match to TRBD1 (6 bases). CDR3 nucleotides: TGTGCCAGTAGTATCGACAGGACAAGAGGGCCCCAGCATTTT. Residues: CASSIDRTRGPQHF.